Following are 21 T cell receptor beta chains from one sample sequenced in a study of cytomegalovirus exposure and HLA in healthy donors. The study ran its PCR with 60 Vbeta and 13 Jbeta primers. Measured with immunoSEQ multiplex PCR; TCRdb has only the in-frame clones, and not every one. The specimen's table records roughly 110,000 clones. The sample consisted of PBMCs. The origin of the receptors is a middle-aged man in good health and CMV-seropositive.

The chain uses TRBV28 and TRBJ1-2, with D uncertain. Trimming left V 5 bases short and J 5 bases short, with 3 bases between. Germline V gene data show CDR1 as MDHEN and CDR2 as SYDVKM. CDR3 size: 10 residues. CDR3 region: CASSQYGYTF. CDR3 coding DNA: TGTGCCAGCAGTCAATATGGCTACACCTTC.

The chain combines TRBV7-3 with TRBJ2-3; 11 nucleotides line up with TRBD2. The V gene end was trimmed by 5 bases and the J gene end by 2 bases; junction bases not matched to a gene: 12. The CDR3 totals 18 residues. The germline V gene has CDR1 SGHTA and CDR2 FQGTGA. CDR3 DNA sequence: TGTGCCAGCAGCCAAGTCGCTAGCGGGAGGTTTATCACAGATACGCAGTATTTT. This sequence encodes CASSQVASGRFITDTQYF. The whole variable domain, remainder taken from reference TRBV7-3 and TRBJ2-3, is GAGVSQTPSNKVTEKGKYVELRCDPISGHTALYWYRQSLGQGPEFLIYFQGTGAADDSGLPNDRFFAVRPEGSVSTLKIQRTERGDSAVYLCASSQVASGRFITDTQYFGPGTRLTVL.

The rearrangement links TRBV21-1 to TRBJ2-7; the table's TRBD1 call for D was not verified on the DNA. TRBV21-1 constitutes a pseudogene. This CDR3 spans 19 amino acids. CDR3 region: CASSKAVTDTRDRENEQYF. The CDR3 DNA reads TGTGCCAGCAGCAAAGCCGTAACGGATACCCGGGACAGGGAGAACGAGCAGTACTTC.

CDR3 nucleotides: TGTGCCAGCGGGGACAGGGCCACAGTTGAAAAACTGTTTTTT. Protein: CASGDRATVEKLFF. The chain recombines TRBV25-1 with TRBJ1-4, with 9 bases lining up with TRBD1. This CDR3 region has 14 residues. The V gene's germline CDR1 is MGHDK and CDR2 SYGVNS. The J segment lost 7 bases and the V segment lost 8 bases, leaving 8 bases of the junction unmatched.

The gene calls are TRBV28 and TRBJ2-7; 7 bases are a match to TRBD1. This CDR3 is built from 15 residues. V lost 2 bases, J lost 4 bases, and 8 bases stayed unmatched. Germline CDR1 MDHEN, CDR2 SYDVKM. CDR3 nucleotide sequence: TGTGCCAGCAGTTTAGGTTCGATGGGACAGTACGAGCAGTACTTC. Translated: CASSLGSMGQYEQYF.

The chain recombines TRBV6-6 with TRBJ1-1; possibly TRBD1 for D (5 bases). The CDR3 consists of 13 residues. Looked up from germline, CDR1 is MNHNY and CDR2 is SVGAGI (reference sequence). Trimming left V 7 bases short and J 2 bases short, with 11 bases between. The CDR3 here is CASTRQINTEAFF. The CDR3 region has the DNA TGTGCCAGCACCCGACAGATTAACACTGAAGCTTTCTTT.

The chain combines TRBV19 with TRBJ2-7; tentative D call: TRBD2 (7 bases). This CDR3 region has 16 residues. V lost 5 bases and J 2 bases, leaving 19 bases between the germline ends. Germline V gene sequence: CDR1 LNHDA, CDR2 SQIVND (reference sequence). The CDR3 sequence: CASSPSPGGLPYEQYF. The CDR3 region has the DNA TGTGCCAGTAGTCCCTCCCCCGGGGGGCTTCCCTACGAGCAGTACTTC. The full variable domain, its missing parts supplied by reference TRBV19 and TRBJ2-7, is DGGITQSPKYLFRKEGQNVTLSCEQNLNHDAMYWYRQDPGQGLRLIYYSQIVNDFQKGDIAEGYSVSREKKESFPLTVTSAQKNPTAFYLCASSPSPGGLPYEQYFGPGTRLTVT.

This chain joins TRBV10-3 and TRBJ1-1; possibly TRBD1 for D (6 bases). Per germline, CDR1 ENHRY and CDR2 SYGVKD. The V and J ends lost 6 bases and 0 bases respectively, with 14 bases between them. This CDR3 is 15 amino acids long. DNA of the CDR3: TGTGCCATCAGCCGCGGACAGATCATGAACACTGAAGCTTTCTTT. Its protein is CAISRGQIMNTEAFF.

The chain's CDR3 is CASSLTAGLANEQFF. DNA of the CDR3: TGTGCCAGCAGCTTAACCGCGGGGCTAGCTAATGAGCAGTTCTTC. The chain is built from TRBV7-2 and TRBJ2-1, with TRBD2 as a possible D gene (6 bases). Germline assignment: CDR1 SGHTA and CDR2 FQGNSA. V was shortened by 2 bases and J by 7 bases, with 15 bases between the two germline ends. The CDR3 is 15 amino acids.

The chain carries TRBV14 and TRBJ2-3; D might be TRBD2 (7 bases). The V end lost 0 bases, the J end lost 3 bases, and 16 bases lay between the germline ends. The length of the CDR3 is 17 residues. Germline V gene lookup returns CDR1 SGHDN and CDR2 FVKESK. CDR3 loop: CASSQDQGGGRTDTQYF. CDR3 sequence (DNA): TGTGCCAGCAGCCAAGATCAAGGGGGAGGGCGGACAGATACGCAGTATTTT.

The chain uses TRBV11-2 and TRBJ2-2, with D tentatively TRBD1 (6 bases). This CDR3 has 15 residues. Germline-derived CDR1 and CDR2 are SGHAT and FQNNGV. The V gene lost 3 bases and the J gene lost 0 bases, with 8 bases spanning the gap. The CDR3 sequence is CASSLGTTNTGELFF. CDR3 nucleotides: TGTGCCAGCAGCTTGGGGACAACGAACACCGGGGAGCTGTTTTTT.

The genes are TRBV9 and TRBJ2-6; D may be TRBD1 (5 bases). Trimming removed 3 bases from V and 1 base from J, with 8 bases in between. The CDR3 is 15 amino acids. Germline V lookup: CDR1 SGDLS, CDR2 YYNGEE. CDR3 in DNA: TGTGCCAGCAGCGCCAGGGAATCTGGGGCCAACGTCCTGACTTTC. Amino acids: CASSARESGANVLTF.

J is TRBJ2-3 and V is TRBV11-3; unclear D gene. Germline CDR1 reads SGHNT; CDR2 reads YENEEA. This CDR3 is 14 amino acids long. V was clipped by 3 bases and J by 0 bases, with 7 bases between them. The CDR3 here is CASSFGRSTDTQYF. The CDR3 bases are TGTGCCAGCAGCTTTGGGCGAAGCACAGATACGCAGTATTTT.

The chain uses TRBV2 and TRBJ2-4, with TRBD1 matching 9 bases. CDR1 SNHLY and CDR2 FYNNEI come from the germline V gene. This CDR3 has 20 residues. V lost 5 bases to trimming and J lost 1 base; unmatched junction nucleotides: 18. The CDR3 region has the DNA TGTGCCAGCAGTTCCTTTGGGACAGGGACCGATTGGGTGGCCAAAAACATTCAGTACTTC. Protein product: CASSSFGTGTDWVAKNIQYF.

The chain combines TRBV28 with TRBJ2-5; 8 bases line up with TRBD2. Germline loops: CDR1 MDHEN, CDR2 SYDVKM. V dropped 2 bases and J dropped 5; count of bases not matched to a gene: 10. This CDR3 has 16 residues. CDR3 protein: CASSLGRAGVRETQYF. The CDR3 bases are TGTGCCAGCAGTTTAGGTCGAGCGGGAGTTCGGGAGACCCAGTACTTC. The entire variable domain, with the rest obtained from reference TRBV28 and TRBJ2-5, is as follows: DVKVTQSSRYLVKRTGEKVFLECVQDMDHENMFWYRQDPGLGLRLIYFSYDVKMKEKGDIPEGYSVSREKKERFSLILESASTNQTSMYLCASSLGRAGVRETQYFGPGTRLLVL.

The genes are TRBV29-1 and TRBJ1-1, with D hard to call. This CDR3 has 11 residues. Trimming removed 8 bases at V and 6 bases at J, with 13 bases between. Germline lookup yields CDR1 SQVTM and CDR2 ANQGSEA. Here the CDR3 DNA reads TGCAGCACCAATCTGGGCCCTGAAGCTTTCTTT. Its protein product is CSTNLGPEAFF.

The chain employs TRBV7-9 and TRBJ2-7; possible D gene TRBD1, 6 bases. Trimming stripped 3 bases from V and 3 bases from J, with 12 bases between. Germline CDR1 reads SEHNR; CDR2 reads FQNEAQ (reference sequence). CDR3 size: 14 residues. The CDR3 reads CASSFGQGYYEQYF. The DNA for the CDR3 is TGTGCCAGCAGCTTTGGGCAGGGGTACTACGAGCAGTACTTC.

The chain is built from TRBV5-1 and TRBJ2-5; 7 positions match TRBD2. This CDR3 region has 15 residues. Looked up from germline, CDR1 is SGHRS and CDR2 is YFSETQ. Trimming took 0 bases from V and 5 from J; bases not matched to a gene: 7. CDR3 residues: CASSLASGTWETQYF. The CDR3 nucleotides read TGCGCCAGCAGCTTGGCCAGCGGGACTTGGGAGACCCAGTACTTC.

The chain is built from TRBV19 and TRBJ1-1; TRBD1 agrees at 8 bases. The V gene's germline CDR1 is LNHDA and CDR2 SQIVND (reference sequence). The CDR3 loop spans 15 amino acids. J lost 6 bases, V lost 0 bases, and 6 bases had no gene match. The chain's CDR3 is CASSIDLGTGSEAFF. CDR3 bases: TGTGCCAGTAGTATAGATCTCGGGACAGGATCTGAAGCTTTCTTT.

The V and J genes are TRBV6-5 and TRBJ2-1; TRBD2 aligns across 10 bases. This CDR3 contains 13 residues. The V gene's germline CDR1 is MNHEY and CDR2 SVGAGI. V shed 10 bases and J 5 bases; nucleotides not matched to a gene: 5. The CDR3 DNA reads TGTGCCACCCGGACTAGCGGTCACAATGAGCAGTTCTTC. Protein product: CATRTSGHNEQFF.

The chain carries TRBV2 and TRBJ2-7, with 7 positions matching TRBD1. CDR1 is SNHLY, CDR2 FYNNEI, per germline. V trimming: 5 bases; J trimming: 3 bases; junction bases outside the gene matches: 10. The CDR3 spans 15 residues. In DNA form, the CDR3 reads TGTGCCAGCAGTCAAATCAGGGGGACGGGCTACGAGCAGTACTTC. The encoded protein is CASSQIRGTGYEQYF. The whole variable domain, filled in from reference TRBV2 and TRBJ2-7, reads EPEVTQTPSHQVTQMGQEVILRCVPISNHLYFYWYRQILGQKVEFLVSFYNNEISEKSEIFDDQFSVERPDGSNFTLKIRSTKLEDSAMYFCASSQIRGTGYEQYFGPGTRLTVT.